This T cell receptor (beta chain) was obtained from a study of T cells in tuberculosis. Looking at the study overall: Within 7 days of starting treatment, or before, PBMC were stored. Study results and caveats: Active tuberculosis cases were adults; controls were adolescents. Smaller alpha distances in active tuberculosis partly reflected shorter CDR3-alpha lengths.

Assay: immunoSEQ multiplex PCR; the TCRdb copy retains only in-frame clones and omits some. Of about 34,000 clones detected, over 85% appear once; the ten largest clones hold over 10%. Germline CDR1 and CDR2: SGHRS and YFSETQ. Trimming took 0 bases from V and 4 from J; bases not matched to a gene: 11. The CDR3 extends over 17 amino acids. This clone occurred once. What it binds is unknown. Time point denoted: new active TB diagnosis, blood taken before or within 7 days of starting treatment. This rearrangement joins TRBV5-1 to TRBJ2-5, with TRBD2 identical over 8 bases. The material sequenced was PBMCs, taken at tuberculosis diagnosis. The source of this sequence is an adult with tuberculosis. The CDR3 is CASSLAEAGVGGETQYF. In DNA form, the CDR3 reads TGCGCCAGCAGCTTGGCCGAAGCGGGGGTCGGTGGAGAGACCCAGTACTTC.